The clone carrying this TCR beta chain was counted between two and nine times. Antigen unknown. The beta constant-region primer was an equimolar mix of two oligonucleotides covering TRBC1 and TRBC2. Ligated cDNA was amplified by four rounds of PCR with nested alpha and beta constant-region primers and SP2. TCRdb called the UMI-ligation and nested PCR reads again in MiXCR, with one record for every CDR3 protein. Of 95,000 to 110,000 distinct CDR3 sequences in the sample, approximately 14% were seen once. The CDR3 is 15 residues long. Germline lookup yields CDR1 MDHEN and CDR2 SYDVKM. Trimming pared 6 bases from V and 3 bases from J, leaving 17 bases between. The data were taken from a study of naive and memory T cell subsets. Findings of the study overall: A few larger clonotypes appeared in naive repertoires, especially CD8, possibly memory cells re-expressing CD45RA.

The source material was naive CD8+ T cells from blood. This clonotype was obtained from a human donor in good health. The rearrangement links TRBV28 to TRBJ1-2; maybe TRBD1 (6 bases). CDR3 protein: CASSRRGQLYYGYTF. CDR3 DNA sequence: TGTGCCAGCAGCCGACGGGGACAACTATACTATGGCTACACCTTC.